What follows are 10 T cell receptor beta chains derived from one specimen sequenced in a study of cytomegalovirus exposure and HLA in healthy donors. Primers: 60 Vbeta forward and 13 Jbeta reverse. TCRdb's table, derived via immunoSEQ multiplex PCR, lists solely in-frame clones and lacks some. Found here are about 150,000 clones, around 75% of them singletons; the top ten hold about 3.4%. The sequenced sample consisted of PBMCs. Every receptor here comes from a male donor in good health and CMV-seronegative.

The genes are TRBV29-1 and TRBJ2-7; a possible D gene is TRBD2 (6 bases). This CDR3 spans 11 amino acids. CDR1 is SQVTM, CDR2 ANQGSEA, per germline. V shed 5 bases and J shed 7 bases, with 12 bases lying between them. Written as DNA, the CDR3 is TGCAGCGTTTTGACTAGTGGAGAGCAGTACTTC. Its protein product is CSVLTSGEQYF.

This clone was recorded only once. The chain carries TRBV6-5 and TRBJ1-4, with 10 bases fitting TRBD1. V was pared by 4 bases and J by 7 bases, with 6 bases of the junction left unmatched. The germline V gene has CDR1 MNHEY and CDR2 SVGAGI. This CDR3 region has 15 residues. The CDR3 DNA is TGTGCCAGCAGTTCCGGACAGGGGGGGGGTGAAAAACTGTTTTTT. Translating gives CASSSGQGGGEKLFF.

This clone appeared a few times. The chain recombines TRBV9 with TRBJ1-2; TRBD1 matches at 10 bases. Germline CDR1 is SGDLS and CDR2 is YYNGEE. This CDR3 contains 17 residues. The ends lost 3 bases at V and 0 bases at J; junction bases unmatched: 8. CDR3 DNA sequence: TGTGCCAGCAGCGCGGGGGACAGGGGACGACCTAACTATGGCTACACCTTC. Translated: CASSAGDRGRPNYGYTF.

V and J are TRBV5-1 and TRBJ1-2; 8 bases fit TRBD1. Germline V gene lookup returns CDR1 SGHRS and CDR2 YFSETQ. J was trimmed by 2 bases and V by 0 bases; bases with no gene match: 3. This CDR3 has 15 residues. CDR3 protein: CASSLGQGINYGYTF. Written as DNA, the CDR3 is TGCGCCAGCAGCTTGGGACAGGGGATAAACTATGGCTACACCTTC.

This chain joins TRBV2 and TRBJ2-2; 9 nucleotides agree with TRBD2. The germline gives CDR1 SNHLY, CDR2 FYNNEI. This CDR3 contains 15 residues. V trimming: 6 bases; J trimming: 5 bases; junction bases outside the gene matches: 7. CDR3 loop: CASRGAGGPTGELFF. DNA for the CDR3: TGTGCCAGCAGGGGGGCGGGAGGGCCAACCGGGGAGCTGTTTTTT.

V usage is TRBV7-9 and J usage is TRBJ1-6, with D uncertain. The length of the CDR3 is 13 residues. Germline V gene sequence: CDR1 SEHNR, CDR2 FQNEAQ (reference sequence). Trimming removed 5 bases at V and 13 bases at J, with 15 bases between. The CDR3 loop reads CASSGEGSAPLHF. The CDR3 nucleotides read TGTGCCAGCAGCGGAGAGGGCTCGGCGCCCCTCCACTTT.

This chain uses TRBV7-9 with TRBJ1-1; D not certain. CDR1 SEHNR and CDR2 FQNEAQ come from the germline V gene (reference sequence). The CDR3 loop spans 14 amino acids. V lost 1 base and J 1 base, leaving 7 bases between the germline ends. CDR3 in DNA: TGTGCCAGCAGCTTAGTCGAGGGGAACACTGAAGCTTTCTTT. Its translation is CASSLVEGNTEAFF.

CDR3 residues: CASSPQGTGGGGGYTF. CDR3 bases: TGCGCCAGCAGCCCCCAGGGGACAGGGGGCGGCGGTGGCTACACCTTC. The gene calls are TRBV5-1 and TRBJ1-2; 12 bases fit TRBD1. CDR3 size: 16 residues. V dropped 4 bases and J dropped 7; count of bases not matched to a gene: 11. CDR1 and CDR2 (germline): SGHRS, YFSETQ.

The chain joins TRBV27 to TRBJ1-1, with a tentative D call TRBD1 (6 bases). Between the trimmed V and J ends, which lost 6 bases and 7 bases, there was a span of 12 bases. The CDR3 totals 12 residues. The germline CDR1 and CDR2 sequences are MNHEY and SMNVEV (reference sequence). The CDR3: CASSTGNSEAFF. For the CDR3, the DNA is TGTGCCAGCAGCACAGGGAATAGTGAAGCTTTCTTT.

The CDR3: CASSRQDSYEQYF. The DNA for the CDR3 is TGTGCCAGCAGCCGACAGGACTCCTACGAGCAGTACTTC. V is TRBV11-3 and J is TRBJ2-7, with a possible D match to TRBD1 (6 bases). Per the germline V gene, CDR1 is SGHNT and CDR2 is YENEEA. Between the trimmed V and J ends, which lost 5 bases and 0 bases, there was a span of 8 bases. The CDR3 has 13 residues. The variable domain in full, with the rest retrieved from reference TRBV11-3 and TRBJ2-7, is EAGVVQSPRYKIIEKKQPVAFWCNPISGHNTLYWYLQNLGQGPELLIRYENEEAVDDSQLPKDRFSAERLKGVDSTLKIQPAELGDSAVYLCASSRQDSYEQYFGPGTRLTVT.